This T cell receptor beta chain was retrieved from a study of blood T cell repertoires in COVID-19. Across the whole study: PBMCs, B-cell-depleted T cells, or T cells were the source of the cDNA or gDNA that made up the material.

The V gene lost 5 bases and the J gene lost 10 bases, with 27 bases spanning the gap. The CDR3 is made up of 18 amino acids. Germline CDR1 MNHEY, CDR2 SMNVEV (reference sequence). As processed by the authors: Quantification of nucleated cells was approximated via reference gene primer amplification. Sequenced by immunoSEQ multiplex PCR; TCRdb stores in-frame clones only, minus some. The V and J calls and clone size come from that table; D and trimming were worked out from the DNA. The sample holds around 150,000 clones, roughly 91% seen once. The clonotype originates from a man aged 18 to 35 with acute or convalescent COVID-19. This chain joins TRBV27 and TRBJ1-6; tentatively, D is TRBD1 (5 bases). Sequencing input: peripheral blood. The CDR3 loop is CASSPQRQNARYTSPLHF. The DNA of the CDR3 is TGTGCCAGCAGTCCCCAACGACAGAACGCGCGCTATACCTCACCCCTCCACTTT.